Listed below are T cell receptor beta chains from one sample, sequenced in a study of blood T cell repertoires in COVID-19. Repertoires were generated with immunoSEQ multiplex PCR, while TCRdb's copy carries only in-frame clones and drops some. This sample has 240,000 or so clones, with around 90% found just once. The material sequenced was PBMCs or T cells enriched from blood (not recorded which). Receptors were obtained from a man aged 50 to 60 who had been exposed to COVID-19. CDR3s include the opening cysteine and the closing phenylalanine or tryptophan. A D gene is named only where the DNA matches it firmly.

v_gene	d_gene	j_gene	CDR3aa	CDR3nt
TRBV2	NA	TRBJ1-3	CASMEGSGNTIYF	TGTGCCAGCATGGAGGGCTCTGGAAACACCATATATTTT
TRBV5-5	TRBD1	TRBJ2-3	CASSLGPLTGSDTQYF	TGTGCCAGCAGCTTGGGGCCCCTGACAGGGTCAGATACGCAGTATTTT
TRBV29-1	TRBD1	TRBJ2-1	CSVGDSDNEQFF	TGCAGCGTTGGGGACAGCGACAATGAGCAGTTCTTC
TRBV7-3	TRBD2	TRBJ2-2	CASSFATSGRTGELFF	TGTGCCAGCAGCTTCGCGACTAGCGGACGCACCGGGGAGCTGTTTTTT
TRBV9	TRBD2	TRBJ2-3	CASTASGSMTDTQYF	TGTGCCAGCACCGCTAGCGGGAGTATGACAGATACGCAGTATTTT
TRBV6-5	TRBD2	TRBJ2-1	CASSPWTSLNEQFF	TGTGCCAGCAGTCCCTGGACTAGCTTGAATGAGCAGTTCTTC
TRBV15	NA	TRBJ1-2	CATSRPTRREANYGYTF	TGTGCCACCAGCAGACCAACCCGACGGGAAGCTAACTATGGCTACACCTTC
TRBV5-1	NA	TRBJ2-2	CASSLYRNTGELFF	TGCGCCAGCAGCTTGTACAGGAACACCGGGGAGCTGTTTTTT
TRBV30	TRBD2	TRBJ2-3	CAWRLASSTDTQYF	TGTGCCTGGAGACTAGCGTCAAGCACAGATACGCAGTATTTT
TRBV5-1	NA	TRBJ2-7	CASSLGLAGDEQYF	TGCGCCAGCAGCTTGGGGTTAGCTGGCGACGAGCAGTACTTC
TRBV19	TRBD2	TRBJ2-1	CASARSGGDNEQFF	TGTGCCAGTGCTCGGAGCGGGGGGGATAATGAGCAGTTCTTC
TRBV13	TRBD1	TRBJ1-1	CASSLGAGGVTEAFF	TGTGCCAGCAGCTTAGGTGCAGGGGGCGTTACTGAAGCTTTCTTT
TRBV12-3/TRBV12-4	NA	TRBJ1-1	CASSPETEAFF	TGTGCCAGCAGCCCTGAGACTGAAGCTTTCTTT
TRBV27	TRBD1	TRBJ2-3	CASSLRGDSLSTDTQYF	TGTGCCAGCAGTTTACGAGGGGACAGTCTTAGCACAGATACGCAGTATTTT
TRBV29-1	TRBD2	TRBJ2-3	CSVGGGEDYTDTQYF	TGCAGCGTTGGGGGAGGGGAGGACTACACAGATACGCAGTATTTT